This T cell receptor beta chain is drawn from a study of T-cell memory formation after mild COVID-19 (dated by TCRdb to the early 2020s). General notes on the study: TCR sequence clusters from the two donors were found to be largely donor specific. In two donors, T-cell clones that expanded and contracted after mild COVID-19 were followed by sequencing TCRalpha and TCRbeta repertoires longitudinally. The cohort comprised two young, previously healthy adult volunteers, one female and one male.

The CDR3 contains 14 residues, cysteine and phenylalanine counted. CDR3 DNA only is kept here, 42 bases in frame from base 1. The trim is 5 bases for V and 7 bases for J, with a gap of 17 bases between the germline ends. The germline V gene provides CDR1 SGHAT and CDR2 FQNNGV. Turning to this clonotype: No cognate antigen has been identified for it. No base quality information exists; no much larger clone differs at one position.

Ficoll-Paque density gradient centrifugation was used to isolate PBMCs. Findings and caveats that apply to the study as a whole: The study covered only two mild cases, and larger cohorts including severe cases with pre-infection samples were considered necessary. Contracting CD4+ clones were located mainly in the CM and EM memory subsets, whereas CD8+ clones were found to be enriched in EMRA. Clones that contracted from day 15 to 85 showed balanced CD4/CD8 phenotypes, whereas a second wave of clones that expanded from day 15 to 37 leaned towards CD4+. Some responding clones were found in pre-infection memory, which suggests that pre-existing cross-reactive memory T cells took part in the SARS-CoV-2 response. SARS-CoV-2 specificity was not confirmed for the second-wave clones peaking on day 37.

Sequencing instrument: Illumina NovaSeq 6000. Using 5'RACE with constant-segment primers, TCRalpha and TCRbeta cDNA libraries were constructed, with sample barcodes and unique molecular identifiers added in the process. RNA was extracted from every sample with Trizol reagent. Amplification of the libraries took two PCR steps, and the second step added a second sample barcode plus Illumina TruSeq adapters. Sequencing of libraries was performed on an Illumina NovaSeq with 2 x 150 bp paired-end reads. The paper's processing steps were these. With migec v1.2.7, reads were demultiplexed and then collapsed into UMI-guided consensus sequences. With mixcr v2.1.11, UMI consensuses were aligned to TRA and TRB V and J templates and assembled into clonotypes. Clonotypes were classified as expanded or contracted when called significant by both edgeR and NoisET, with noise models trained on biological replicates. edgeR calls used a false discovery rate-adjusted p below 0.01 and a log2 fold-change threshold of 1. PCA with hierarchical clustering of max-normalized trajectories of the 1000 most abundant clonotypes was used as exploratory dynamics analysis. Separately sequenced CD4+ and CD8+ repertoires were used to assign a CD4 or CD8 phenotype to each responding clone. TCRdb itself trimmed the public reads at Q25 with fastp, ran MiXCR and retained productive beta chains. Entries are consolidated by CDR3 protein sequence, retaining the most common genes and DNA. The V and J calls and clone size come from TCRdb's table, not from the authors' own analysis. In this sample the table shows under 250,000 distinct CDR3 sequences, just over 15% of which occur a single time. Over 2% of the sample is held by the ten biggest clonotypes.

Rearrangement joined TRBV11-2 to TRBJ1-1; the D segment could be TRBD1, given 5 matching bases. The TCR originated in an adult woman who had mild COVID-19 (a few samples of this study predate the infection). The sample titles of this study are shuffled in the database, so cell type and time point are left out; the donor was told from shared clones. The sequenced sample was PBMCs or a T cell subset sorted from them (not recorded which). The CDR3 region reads CASSPLKGRSEAFF. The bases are TGTGCCAGCAGCCCCCTGAAGGGGCGAAGTGAAGCTTTCTTT.